Listed here is a single T cell receptor (beta chain). Its matching antigen is unknown. A junction boundary mismatches the germline segment, possibly from a read error. The data were obtained in a study of post-analysis software for immune sequencing data. For the study at large: The cohort encompassed relapsing-remitting, secondary progressive and progressive-relapsing multiple sclerosis disease courses.

Overall study results and limits: TRBV segments more frequent in patients than in controls numbered several and included TRBV5-6, TRBV5-1 and TRBV20-1.

Germline CDR1 MDHEN, CDR2 SYDVKM. The CDR3 runs 15 residues. Sequencing libraries made from TCR beta cDNA carried unique molecular identifiers. Roughly 0.5 million cDNA molecules were obtained from around 0.96 to 9.9 million T cells. TCRdb itself ran the PCR reads through MiXCR, one entry per CDR3 protein. The sample records a few hundred thousand distinct CDR3 sequences, 39% being singletons. This clonotype was obtained from a girl between 2 and 10 years old with multiple sclerosis. Sequencing used blood. The rearrangement joins TRBV28 to TRBJ2-7; 9 nucleotides agree with TRBD1. Written as DNA, the CDR3 is TGTGCCGGCAGTTTATCAGGGACAGGGTTCCACGAGCAGTACTTC. This gives the protein CAGSLSGTGFHEQYF.